These 7 T cell receptor beta chains came from one sample sequenced in a study of blood T cell repertoires in COVID-19. Sequenced by immunoSEQ multiplex PCR; TCRdb stores in-frame clones only, minus some. The sample includes more than 100,000 clones, about 90% of them seen just once. Sequences were obtained from peripheral blood. These TCRs come from a woman aged 55-70 years with acute or convalescent COVID-19.

The rearrangement links TRBV3-1 (or the pseudogene TRBV3-2) to TRBJ2-5; TRBD2 agrees at 12 bases. The CDR3 length is 18 residues. Trimming removed 0 bases from V and 5 bases from J; junction bases left unmatched: 10. Germline CDR1 and CDR2: LGHDT and YNNKEL (reference sequence). CDR3 region: CASSQESLAGGYSETQYF. CDR3 DNA sequence: TGTGCCAGCAGCCAAGAGTCGCTAGCGGGAGGGTATTCGGAGACCCAGTACTTC.

The genes are TRBV19 and TRBJ1-1, with no clear D. CDR3 length equals 12 residues. V lost 8 bases, J lost 8 bases, and 15 bases lay in between. Germline loops: CDR1 LNHDA, CDR2 SQIVND (reference sequence). The CDR3 DNA reads TGTGCCAGTGTGAGTAGCTCATACGAAGCTTTCTTT. It codes for CASVSSSYEAFF. Filled out from reference TRBV19 and TRBJ1-1, the complete variable domain reads DGGITQSPKYLFRKEGQNVTLSCEQNLNHDAMYWYRQDPGQGLRLIYYSQIVNDFQKGDIAEGYSVSREKKESFPLTVTSAQKNPTAFYLCASVSSSYEAFFGQGTRLTVV.

In its sample, this clone was seen a few times. V and J are TRBV6-5 and TRBJ1-1, with 8 bases aligning to TRBD1. CDR3 length equals 14 residues. V was pared by 5 bases and J by 4 bases, with 6 bases of the junction left unmatched. Germline V lookup: CDR1 MNHEY, CDR2 SVGAGI. The DNA for the CDR3 is TGTGCCAGCAGTAACGCAGACAGGGGCACTGAAGCTTTCTTT. The encoded protein is CASSNADRGTEAFF.

The chain is built from TRBV6-6 and TRBJ2-2; TRBD1 matches 9 bases. Germline loops: CDR1 MNHNY, CDR2 SVGAGI (reference sequence). The J segment lost 3 bases and the V segment lost 6 bases, leaving 8 bases of the junction unmatched. CDR3 size: 16 residues. This CDR3 is CASSAGQGRDTGELFF. In DNA form, the CDR3 reads TGTGCCAGCAGCGCCGGACAGGGGAGAGACACCGGGGAGCTGTTTTTT.

The chain combines TRBV21-1 with TRBJ2-5; no check of the table's D call, TRBD2, against the DNA was made. TRBV21-1 is a recognized pseudogene. The CDR3 loop spans 14 amino acids. The CDR3 DNA reads TGTGCCAGCAGCAAAGCGCTCGGGGTGGAGACCCAGTACTTC. It codes for CASSKALGVETQYF.

This clone has more than one count but fewer than ten. The chain links TRBV19 to TRBJ1-2, with D maybe TRBD1 (5 bases). V was cut by 6 bases and J by 0 bases, with 8 bases left in between. This CDR3 has 13 amino acids. The germline V gene has CDR1 LNHDA and CDR2 SQIVND (reference sequence). For the CDR3, the DNA is TGTGCCAGTAGGTACAGGTCTAACTATGGCTACACCTTC. Translation gives CASRYRSNYGYTF.

In its sample, this clone was seen once. This chain uses TRBV29-1 with TRBJ2-5; TRBD1 matches at 7 bases. With V trimmed by 0 bases and J by 4 bases, 11 bases remained unmatched. CDR3 length: 16 residues. Germline loops: CDR1 SQVTM, CDR2 ANQGSEA. Here the CDR3 reads CSVEEGWGTARETQYF. The CDR3 DNA follows: TGCAGCGTTGAAGAGGGGTGGGGGACAGCACGAGAGACCCAGTACTTC.